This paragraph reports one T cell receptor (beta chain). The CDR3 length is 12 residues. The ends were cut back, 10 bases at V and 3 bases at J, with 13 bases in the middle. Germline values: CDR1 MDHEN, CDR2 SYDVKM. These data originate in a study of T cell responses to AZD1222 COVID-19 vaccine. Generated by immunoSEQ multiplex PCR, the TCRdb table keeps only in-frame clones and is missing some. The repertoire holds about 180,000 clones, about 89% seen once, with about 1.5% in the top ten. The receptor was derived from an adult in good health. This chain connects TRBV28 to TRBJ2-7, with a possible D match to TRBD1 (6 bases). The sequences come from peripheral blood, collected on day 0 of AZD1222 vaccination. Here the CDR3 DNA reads TGTGCCACCCAGGGGACGAACTACGAGCAGTACTTC. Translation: CATQGTNYEQYF.